The rows below give T cell receptor beta chains drawn from one sample of a study of T cell responses to AZD1222 COVID-19 vaccine. The data were produced by immunoSEQ multiplex PCR, yet TCRdb's version contains in-frame clones alone and is incomplete. The repertoire has some 160,000 clones, 75% to 95% of them found once; the top ten carry approximately 4.8%. Sample: peripheral blood, taken on day 0 of AZD1222 vaccination. The receptor source for this set is an adult in good health. Both conserved end residues are part of each CDR3. D genes are given only for firm matches. Some rows mark clone size as missing; the rest say once, few, many or name a class of expanded clone.

D gene	V gene	J gene	clone size	CDR3 protein	CDR3 DNA
.	TRBV5-6	TRBJ2-7	.	CASSLWATGLSYEQYF	TGTGCCAGCAGCTTGTGGGCTACAGGGCTGTCCTACGAGCAGTACTTC
.	TRBV5-1	TRBJ2-5	.	CASSYTSRRTSGQETQYF	TGCGCCAGCAGCTACACTTCCCGACGGACCAGCGGGCAAGAGACCCAGTACTTC
.	TRBV30	TRBJ1-2	.	CAWYALGGGSYGYTF	TGTGCCTGGTACGCGCTAGGAGGTGGGAGCTATGGCTACACCTTC
.	TRBV14	TRBJ2-3	.	CASSQDLSTQYF	TGTGCCAGCAGCCAAGATCTGAGCACGCAGTATTTT
TRBD2	TRBV28	TRBJ2-7	.	CASSLLGLAGPSYEQYF	TGTGCCAGCAGTTTATTGGGACTAGCGGGACCCTCCTACGAGCAGTACTTC
TRBD2	TRBV7-2	TRBJ2-2	.	CASSFSGGAGELFF	TGTGCCAGCAGCTTTAGCGGGGGTGCCGGGGAGCTGTTTTTT
.	TRBV21-1	TRBJ2-1	.	CATLAGGASYNEQFF	TGTGCCACCTTAGCGGGAGGAGCGTCCTACAATGAGCAGTTCTTC
TRBD1	TRBV30	TRBJ1-3	.	CAWSQWAGGRFDTIYF	TGTGCCTGGAGCCAGTGGGCAGGGGGGCGTTTTGACACCATATATTTT
.	TRBV28	TRBJ2-7	.	CASRGEGSYEQYF	TGTGCCAGCAGGGGCGAGGGCTCCTACGAGCAGTACTTC
.	TRBV18	TRBJ2-3	.	CASSPLLGGTTDTQYF	TGTGCCAGCTCACCCCTACTTGGCGGAACGACAGATACGCAGTATTTT
.	TRBV28	TRBJ2-7	.	CASSFPRSYEQYF	TGTGCCAGCAGTTTTCCCCGCTCCTACGAGCAGTACTTC
.	TRBV6-5	TRBJ1-2	.	CASRIPGNYGYTF	TGTGCCAGCAGAATCCCCGGCAACTATGGCTACACCTTC
TRBD2	TRBV11-3	TRBJ2-1	.	CASSLDVRLAGVGDYNEQFF	TGTGCCAGCAGCTTAGATGTCAGACTAGCGGGAGTTGGGGACTACAATGAGCAGTTCTTC
TRBD1	TRBV15	TRBJ1-4	.	CATSRSGTGVEKLFF	TGTGCCACCAGCCGCTCCGGGACAGGGGTAGAAAAACTGTTTTTT
.	TRBV2	TRBJ2-7	.	CASRKAPSTSLSEQYF	TGTGCCAGCAGAAAAGCGCCTTCGACTAGTCTTAGCGAGCAGTACTTC
TRBD1	TRBV24-1	TRBJ1-1	.	CATKTDRGEAFF	TGTGCCACCAAAACCGACAGGGGGGAAGCTTTCTTT
.	TRBV6-2/TRBV6-3	TRBJ2-7	once	CASSSWLVGEQYF	TGTGCCAGCAGTTCGTGGCTTGTCGGCGAGCAGTACTTC
.	TRBV15	TRBJ2-1	.	CATSRAGTHLSDEQFF	TGTGCCACCAGCAGAGCCGGGACCCACCTAAGCGATGAGCAGTTCTTC
.	TRBV10-2	TRBJ2-3	.	CASSLSGSTDTQYF	TGCGCCAGCAGTCTTAGCGGAAGTACAGATACGCAGTATTTT
.	TRBV6-4	TRBJ2-7	.	CASSEASRSYEQYF	TGTGCCAGCAGTGAGGCTAGCAGGTCCTACGAGCAGTACTTC
.	TRBV7-8	TRBJ2-1	.	CASSFLQGRDNEQFF	TGTGCCAGCAGCTTTCTTCAGGGGCGGGACAATGAGCAGTTCTTC
.	TRBV15	TRBJ2-2	once	CATSSVKFANTGELFF	TGTGCCACCAGCAGCGTAAAGTTCGCGAACACCGGGGAGCTGTTTTTT
TRBD2	TRBV7-8	TRBJ2-1	.	CASSLGLAGGLGSNEQFF	TGTGCCAGCAGCTTAGGACTAGCGGGAGGGTTAGGTAGCAATGAGCAGTTCTTC